These 8 T cell receptor beta chains came from one sample sequenced in a study of post-analysis software for immune sequencing data. The library was made from cDNA and included unique molecular identifiers. TCRdb re-derived calls from the PCR reads in MiXCR, one entry per CDR3 protein. The sample holds hundreds of thousands of distinct CDR3 sequences; roughly 30% are singletons and the top ten take roughly an eighth. Study-level results: In patients, about 5 TRBV segments were more frequent than in controls, with TRBV5-6, TRBV5-1 and TRBV20-1 among them.

These TCRs' antigens remain unknown. Sequenced input: blood. These receptors were collected from a girl between 5 and 17 years old with multiple sclerosis.

The rearrangement uses TRBV4-1 and TRBJ2-5; the D gene is possibly TRBD2 (6 bases). Per the germline V gene, CDR1 is MGHRA and CDR2 is YSYEKL. V was cut by 1 base and J by 2 bases, with 11 bases left in between. The CDR3 is 15 amino acids. The CDR3 DNA reads TGCGCCAGCAGCCAAGTTGTGGCGGGACAAGAGACCCAGTACTTC. This gives the protein CASSQVVAGQETQYF.

This clonotype was seen only a few times. V usage is TRBV12-3 or TRBV12-4 and J usage is TRBJ2-1; the D gene is possibly TRBD1 (6 bases). The CDR3 is 14 amino acids. V dropped 6 bases and J dropped 6 bases, with 15 bases sitting between them. The chain's CDR3 is CASRRGFEGNEQFF. Written as DNA, the CDR3 is TGTGCCAGCAGAAGGGGGTTTGAGGGCAATGAGCAGTTCTTC.

This chain uses TRBV28 with TRBJ2-5, with TRBD2 identical over 8 bases. The better agreement between TRBJ2-7 and the DNA end casts doubt on the J call. The CDR3 runs 17 residues. CDR1 is MDHEN and CDR2 is SYDVKM in the germline V gene. CDR3 bases: TGTGCCAGCAGTTCCCCGGGGAAGTTAGCGGGGCTCAACGAGCAGTACTTC. It specifies CASSSPGKLAGLNEQYF.

V and J are TRBV6-6 and TRBJ2-1; maybe TRBD2 (6 bases). Germline loops: CDR1 MNHNY, CDR2 SVGAGI (reference sequence). This CDR3 is 14 amino acids long. V lost 6 bases to trimming and J lost 8 bases, with 17 bases between them. The chain's CDR3 is CASSPGTGKDEQFF. CDR3 coding DNA: TGTGCCAGCAGCCCCGGGACTGGAAAGGATGAGCAGTTCTTC.

This CDR3 reads CASSPGQNQPQHF. The CDR3 DNA reads TGTGCCAGCAGCCCAGGACAGAATCAGCCCCAGCATTTT. The chain is built from TRBV7-9 and TRBJ1-5, with D maybe TRBD1 (6 bases). The V and J ends lost 5 bases and 4 bases respectively, with 9 bases between them. This CDR3 is built from 13 residues. Per germline, CDR1 SEHNR and CDR2 FQNEAQ (reference sequence).

This chain joins TRBV20-1 and TRBJ2-3, with 8 bases identical to TRBD2. The junction had 16 bases not matched to a gene; V was cut back by 1 base and J by 4 bases. The CDR3 length is 18 residues. Germline-derived CDR1 and CDR2 are DFQATT and SNEGSKA (reference sequence). Written as DNA, the CDR3 is TGCAGTGCTAGAGTTTACCTGACTAGCGAGCGAAGCGCAGATACGCAGTATTTT. This sequence encodes CSARVYLTSERSADTQYF.

This chain connects TRBV10-2 to TRBJ1-1, with D unresolved. Germline assignment: CDR1 WSHSY and CDR2 SAAADI. The CDR3 length is 14 residues. Trimming left V 5 bases short and J 0 bases short, with 10 bases between. CDR3 in amino acids: CASSKEFMNTEAFF. The CDR3 bases are TGCGCCAGCAGTAAGGAGTTCATGAACACTGAAGCTTTCTTT.

This clonotype was seen many times. Germline is not matched at one junction end, which may reflect a read error. The V and J genes are TRBV5-1 and TRBJ2-5, with D perhaps matching TRBD2 (5 bases). Per the germline V gene, CDR1 is SGHRS and CDR2 is YFSETQ. The CDR3 length is 14 residues. The CDR3 nucleotides are TGTGCCAGCAGCTTAGCTGGGAGACAAGAGACCCAGTACTTC. Translating gives CASSLAGRQETQYF.